These 5 T cell receptor beta chains came from one sample sequenced in a study of CD8 T cells in ankylosing spondylitis. For these TCRs, the target antigens are not known. General study points: Ankylosing spondylitis blood appeared to carry a characteristic TCR beta motif of seven to nine highly homologous variants.

TCRdb called the 5' RACE reads again in MiXCR, with one record for every CDR3 protein. Of approximately 540,000 distinct CDR3 sequences in the sample, roughly 13% were seen once. Sequencing was carried out using blood, either unsorted or a sorted T cell fraction (not recorded which). The receptor source for this set is a male donor with ankylosing spondylitis.

V is TRBV12-5 and J is TRBJ1-1; D gene uncertain. CDR1 LGHNT and CDR2 FRNRAP come from the germline V gene. Trimming removed 5 bases from V and 0 bases from J, with 4 bases in between. This CDR3 spans 12 amino acids. This chain's CDR3 is CASGIMNTEAFF. The CDR3 DNA follows: TGTGCTAGTGGTATCATGAACACTGAAGCTTTCTTT.

Only a few counts were recorded for this clonotype. The chain links TRBV27 to TRBJ2-3; 8 nucleotides align to TRBD2. The CDR3 totals 16 residues. The V segment lost 6 bases and the J segment 1 base; nucleotides outside the gene matches: 9. Per germline, CDR1 MNHEY and CDR2 SMNVEV (reference sequence). CDR3 nucleotides: TGTGCCAGCAGCCTTGTTAGCGGGGTGGGCACAGATACGCAGTATTTT. This gives the protein CASSLVSGVGTDTQYF.

This clonotype was counted a few times. The chain recombines TRBV20-1 with TRBJ2-1, with TRBD2 matching 11 bases. J gave up 6 bases and V 6 bases, and 4 bases lay outside the gene matches. Germline V CDR1 and CDR2: DFQATT, SNEGSKA (reference sequence). CDR3 length: 13 residues. CDR3 bases: TGCAGTGCGGCACTAGCGGGAGTCAATGAGCAGTTCTTC. Translating gives CSAALAGVNEQFF.

A few counts support this clonotype. The V and J genes are TRBV11-2 and TRBJ2-7; unclear D gene. Germline-derived CDR1 and CDR2 are SGHAT and FQNNGV. The length of the CDR3 is 15 residues. Between the trimmed V and J ends, which lost 3 bases and 0 bases, there was a span of 12 bases. CDR3 sequence (DNA): TGTGCCAGCAGCTTTCTGGGGAAAAACTCCTACGAGCAGTACTTC. Translation gives CASSFLGKNSYEQYF.

This clonotype was observed a handful of times. The chain carries TRBV7-8 and TRBJ2-1; a possible D gene is TRBD2 (6 bases). CDR3 length: 15 residues. Germline V gene data show CDR1 as SGHVS and CDR2 as FQNEAQ. Trimming stripped 5 bases from V and 7 bases from J, with 18 bases between. The DNA of the CDR3 is TGTGCCAGCAGCCACCGGAGGGCTACCGGGAATGAGCAGTTCTTC. Amino acid sequence: CASSHRRATGNEQFF.